This T cell receptor beta chain was identified during a study of cytomegalovirus exposure and HLA in healthy donors. Study-level findings and limits: Later analysis identified a missense DCLRE1C variant that was linked to TCR beta V- and J-gene trimming. Later analysis showed TCR association rates varying by HLA locus, highest for DRB1 and lowest for HLA-C. Among donors in an Asian-associated ancestry cluster, a later analysis reportedly found fewer N-insertions than the approximately 700-donor mean. A few of the chains that were CMV-associated were confirmed in vitro to be specific for CMV antigens.

Turning to this clone: What it binds is unknown.

Germline lookup yields CDR1 SGHDN and CDR2 FVKESK. The V and J ends lost 0 bases and 8 bases respectively, with 16 bases between them. The CDR3 is made up of 15 amino acids. Researchers ran the PCR with 60 Vbeta and 13 Jbeta primers. Profiled with immunoSEQ multiplex PCR; TCRdb holds only in-frame clones, not every one. The sample table includes about 77,000 clones. Sequencing was performed on PBMCs. This TCR came from a man aged 50-59 years in good health and CMV-seropositive. The chain combines TRBV14 with TRBJ1-2, with D perhaps matching TRBD1 (6 bases). CDR3 region: CASSQDRRQGYGYTF. The CDR3 nucleotides are TGTGCCAGCAGCCAAGATCGGAGGCAGGGGTACGGCTACACCTTC.